This T cell receptor beta chain was documented in a study of OX40 agonist ivuxolimab in advanced cancers. Trimming left V 3 bases short and J 7 bases short, with 15 bases between. In germline, CDR1 is MGHDK, CDR2 SYGVNS. CDR3 length: 14 residues. The table came from immunoSEQ multiplex PCR; TCRdb's copy has only in-frame clones and leaves some out. The sample records 35,000 to 40,000 clones, approximately 86% being singletons. Blood got drawn at baseline, again on cycle 4 day 1, and then on cycle 7 day 1. This clonotype was obtained from an adult with an advanced solid tumor such as melanoma, head and neck, liver or kidney cancer. The starting material was CD4+ or CD8+ T cells sorted from blood, obtained in a trial of the OX40 agonist ivuxolimab. The chain combines TRBV25-1 with TRBJ2-5, with a tentative D call TRBD2 (5 bases). The CDR3, as DNA: TGTGCCAGCAGTGACGAGGGCCCCTTCGGGACCCAGTACTTC. It codes for CASSDEGPFGTQYF.